Detailed here is one T cell receptor (beta chain). Antigen: not known. These data are taken from a study of OX40 agonist ivuxolimab in advanced cancers. Sequenced by immunoSEQ multiplex PCR; TCRdb stores in-frame clones only, minus some. The table lists around 74,000 clones, 80% to 90% of them singletons, with 5% to 7% in the top ten. CDR3 size: 14 residues. Trimming cost V 4 bases and J 0 bases, with 6 bases left between them. Germline CDR1 SNHLY, CDR2 FYNNEI. Regarding the study as a whole: Several nonresponders also turned out to have low normalized T-cell clonal expansion.

This TCR was sampled from an adult with an advanced solid tumor such as melanoma, head and neck, liver or kidney cancer. The sample here was CD4+ or CD8+ T cells sorted from blood, taken in a trial of the OX40 agonist ivuxolimab. The chain employs TRBV2 and TRBJ1-4, with D perhaps matching TRBD1 (6 bases). The CDR3 DNA sequence: TGTGCCAGCAGTGGACAGGCAACTAATGAAAAACTGTTTTTT. Encoded protein: CASSGQATNEKLFF.